Each of the 11 T cell receptor beta chains below was sequenced from the same sample in a study of blood T cells in healthy people across ages. The second PCR ran about 6 to 12 cycles with a sample-barcoded 5' primer and J-beta primers. TCRdb re-called the 5' RACE reads with MiXCR, one entry per CDR3 protein. Of about 630,000 distinct CDR3 sequences listed, 20% to 25% are singletons. Sequenced: blood. All receptors derive from a man aged 65 to 79 in good health.

Details on this clonotype: A read error is possible here, since a much larger clone lies one base away. The chain combines TRBV9 with TRBJ2-1; 9 bases are a match to TRBD2. J gave up 6 bases and V 2 bases, and 6 bases lay outside the gene matches. The germline V gene has CDR1 SGDLS and CDR2 YYNGEE. The CDR3 extends over 15 amino acids. CDR3 amino acids: CASSVLAGEPNEQFF. The CDR3 nucleotides are TGTGCCAGCAGCGTTTTAGCGGGAGAGCCCAATGAGCAGTTCTTC.

This clonotype has more than one count but fewer than ten. The V call is TRBV2, the J call TRBJ2-2; no reliable D call. In germline, CDR1 is SNHLY, CDR2 FYNNEI. The CDR3 has 11 amino acids. Trimming cost V 6 bases and J 8 bases, with 7 bases left between them. This CDR3 reads CASRDPGELFF. The CDR3 nucleotides read TGTGCCAGCAGAGACCCGGGGGAGCTGTTTTTT.

The rearrangement uses TRBV3-1 and TRBJ2-2; 8 bases match TRBD2. J gave up 6 bases and V 0 bases, and 9 bases lay outside the gene matches. The CDR3 runs to 17 residues. Per the germline V gene, CDR1 is LGHDT and CDR2 is YNNKEL (reference sequence). DNA for the CDR3: TGTGCCAGCAGCCAAGAGTATGGACTAGCTAACCCCGGGGAGCTGTTTTTT. It yields the protein CASSQEYGLANPGELFF.

The chain carries TRBV27 and TRBJ1-2, with D maybe TRBD1 (5 bases). Deletions cut 2 bases from V and 6 bases from J, with 7 bases between. This CDR3 is 12 amino acids long. The V gene's germline CDR1 is MNHEY and CDR2 SMNVEV (reference sequence). Here the CDR3 reads CASSLRGNGYTF. CDR3 bases: TGTGCCAGCAGTTTACGGGGGAATGGCTACACCTTC.

The chain carries TRBV10-1 and TRBJ2-5, with a weak D call TRBD1 (6 bases). Per the germline V gene, CDR1 is WNHNN and CDR2 is SYGVQD (reference sequence). The V and J ends lost 8 bases and 3 bases respectively, with 13 bases between them. The CDR3 has 13 residues. The CDR3 here is CASSAGVEETQYF. The DNA for the CDR3 is TGCGCCAGCTCGGCAGGGGTAGAAGAGACCCAGTACTTC.

On this clonotype: An end of the junction does not agree with germline; a read error may underlie this. CDR3 residues: CATSRPLFF. CDR3 DNA sequence: TGTGCCACCAGCAGGCCTCTGTTCTTC. This rearrangement joins TRBV15 to TRBJ2-5; unclear D gene. This CDR3 is 9 amino acids long. The germline gives CDR1 LNHNV, CDR2 YYDKDF (reference sequence).

The sample holds a few counts of this clonotype. The J gene is TRBJ2-5, the V gene TRBV24-1; tentatively, D is TRBD1 or TRBD2 (5 bases each). TRBJ2-7 explains the end of the DNA better; the J call may be wrong. The CDR3 is 15 amino acids. CDR1 is KGHDR and CDR2 is SFDVKD in the germline V gene. The CDR3 bases are TGTGCCACCAGTGATTTGGGACGCTGGGGGTACGAGCAGTACTTC. It is translated as CATSDLGRWGYEQYF.

This clonotype was seen a few times. This sequence joins TRBV28 and TRBJ2-5; D is unresolved. This CDR3 contains 12 residues. The V end was cut by 3 bases, the J end by 4 bases, with 6 bases between. The germline V gene encodes CDR1 MDHEN and CDR2 SYDVKM. The CDR3 region is CASSLRAETQYF. The CDR3 DNA reads as TGTGCCAGCAGTTTGAGAGCAGAGACCCAGTACTTC.

The chain recombines TRBV6-6 with TRBJ1-2; tentative D call: TRBD1 (6 bases). V lost 4 bases to trimming and J lost 4 bases, with 16 bases between them. Germline V lookup: CDR1 MNHNY, CDR2 SVGAGI (reference sequence). The CDR3 consists of 15 residues. Written as DNA, the CDR3 is TGTGCCAGCAGTTCCACCGCGGACAGTCGCTATGGCTACACCTTC. Amino acids: CASSSTADSRYGYTF.

The chain combines TRBV11-2 with TRBJ2-5, with D uncertain. The V end was cut by 5 bases, the J end by 7 bases, with 8 bases between. Germline assignment: CDR1 SGHAT and CDR2 FQNNGV. The CDR3 runs to 11 residues. CDR3 sequence (DNA): TGTGCCAGCAGCAATAGAGGGACCCAGTACTTC. It translates to CASSNRGTQYF.

The J gene is TRBJ2-1, the V gene TRBV28; D is unclear. CDR3 size: 13 residues. The germline V gene has CDR1 MDHEN and CDR2 SYDVKM. The V end lost 3 bases, the J end lost 3 bases, and 6 bases lay between the germline ends. This chain's CDR3 is CASSFPLYNEQFF. In DNA, the CDR3 is TGTGCCAGCAGTTTCCCCCTCTACAATGAGCAGTTCTTC. The variable domain in full, completed from reference TRBV28 and TRBJ2-1, reads DVKVTQSSRYLVKRTGEKVFLECVQDMDHENMFWYRQDPGLGLRLIYFSYDVKMKEKGDIPEGYSVSREKKERFSLILESASTNQTSMYLCASSFPLYNEQFFGPGTRLTVL.